Listed below are T cell receptor beta chains from one sample, sequenced in a study of cytomegalovirus exposure and HLA in healthy donors. This table comes from immunoSEQ multiplex PCR, and its TCRdb copy is limited to in-frame clones, with some not included. The sample carries tens of thousands of clones, 65% to 85% recorded once. The source material was PBMCs. The receptors were gathered from a man under 40 in good health and CMV-seronegative. CDR3s include the opening cysteine and the closing phenylalanine or tryptophan. The D gene is left open where the match is weak. Rows give clone size only sometimes, using once, few, many, or a class for an expanded clone.

clone_size	j_call	d_call	v_call	cdr3_aa	cdr3_nt
NA	TRBJ2-7	NA	TRBV21-1	CASSPWDRDSYEQYF	TGTGCCAGCAGCCCTTGGGACAGGGACTCCTACGAGCAGTACTTC
NA	TRBJ2-6	NA	TRBV11-3	CASSLGPGANVLTF	TGTGCCAGCAGCTTAGGGCCCGGGGCCAACGTCCTGACTTTC
NA	TRBJ2-3	TRBD1	TRBV6-1	CASVSGTAGTDTQYF	TGTGCCAGCGTATCCGGGACAGCTGGCACAGATACGCAGTATTTT
NA	TRBJ2-5	NA	TRBV7-9	CASSLGLGALEETQYF	TGTGCCAGCAGCTTAGGGTTAGGAGCCTTGGAGGAGACCCAGTACTTC
NA	TRBJ2-5	TRBD1	TRBV7-2	CASSLARTGRETQYF	TGTGCCAGCAGCTTAGCGAGGACAGGGAGAGAGACCCAGTACTTC
NA	TRBJ2-1	TRBD1	TRBV28	CASSRTGRSYNEQFF	TGTGCCAGCAGCCGGACAGGGCGGTCCTACAATGAGCAGTTCTTC
NA	TRBJ2-2	TRBD2	TRBV5-6	CASSLPGLAGVRTGELFF	TGTGCCAGCAGCTTGCCGGGACTAGCGGGGGTGAGGACCGGGGAGCTGTTTTTT
NA	TRBJ2-7	TRBD1	TRBV7-9	CASSLTGHEQYF	TGTGCCAGCAGCTTGACAGGGCACGAGCAGTACTTC
once	TRBJ2-1	TRBD2	TRBV6-1	CASSAVLAGISYNEQFF	TGTGCCAGCAGTGCAGTTTTAGCGGGGATCTCCTACAATGAGCAGTTCTTC
once	TRBJ2-5	TRBD1	TRBV30	CAWSSTGGVGETQYF	TGTGCCTGGAGTTCGACAGGGGGCGTTGGGGAGACCCAGTACTTC
NA	TRBJ2-1	NA	TRBV9	CASSVTGLSTQFF	TGTGCCAGCAGCGTGACAGGCCTGTCGACGCAGTTCTTC
NA	TRBJ1-2	NA	TRBV14	CASSGRERDTDYGYTF	TGTGCCAGCAGTGGTCGTGAGAGGGACACTGACTATGGCTACACCTTC
few	TRBJ2-5	TRBD2	TRBV19	CASSPGGIPQETQYF	TGTGCCAGTAGTCCCGGGGGGATCCCCCAAGAGACCCAGTACTTC
NA	TRBJ2-3	TRBD2	TRBV28	CASSLSTSGGNTDTQYF	TGTGCCAGCAGTTTATCGACTAGCGGGGGGAACACAGATACGCAGTATTTT
once	TRBJ2-7	TRBD1	TRBV6-5	CASRDRGTYEQYF	TGTGCCAGTCGGGACAGGGGGACCTACGAGCAGTACTTC
NA	TRBJ2-7	TRBD1	TRBV6-1	CASSGDRKYEQYF	TGTGCCAGCAGTGGGGACAGGAAATACGAGCAGTACTTC
NA	TRBJ1-1	TRBD1	TRBV10-1	CASSSQGRGTEAFF	TGCGCCAGCAGTTCACAGGGGAGAGGCACTGAAGCTTTCTTT
NA	TRBJ2-1	NA	TRBV18	CASSGPAQYSYNEQFF	TGTGCCAGCTCAGGTCCAGCGCAGTACTCCTACAATGAGCAGTTCTTC
NA	TRBJ2-1	TRBD2	TRBV5-4	CASSHLGLAGQSYNEQFF	TGTGCCAGCAGCCATCTGGGACTAGCGGGACAATCCTACAATGAGCAGTTCTTC
few	TRBJ1-6	NA	TRBV6-5	CASSYSGQADSPLHF	TGTGCCAGCAGTTACTCGGGGCAGGCCGATTCACCCCTCCACTTT
NA	TRBJ1-1	TRBD1	TRBV27	CASSPRDSDYNTEAFF	TGTGCCAGCAGTCCGAGGGACAGCGACTACAACACTGAAGCTTTCTTT
NA	TRBJ2-1	NA	TRBV7-9	CASSLDPGDEQFF	TGTGCCAGCAGCCTAGACCCAGGGGATGAGCAGTTCTTC
NA	TRBJ2-2	NA	TRBV19	CASSEQGTGELFF	TGTGCCAGTAGCGAACAGGGAACCGGGGAGCTGTTTTTT
NA	TRBJ2-7	TRBD1	TRBV19	CASSIRTGAEQYF	TGTGCCAGTAGTATAAGGACAGGGGCCGAGCAGTACTTC
NA	TRBJ2-2	NA	TRBV5-1	CASSLSVTANTGELFF	TGCGCCAGCAGCTTGTCTGTGACAGCCAACACCGGGGAGCTGTTTTTT
NA	TRBJ1-4	NA	TRBV6-5	CASSYGGNPEKLFF	TGTGCCAGCAGTTACGGAGGGAATCCCGAAAAACTGTTTTTT
once	TRBJ1-1	NA	TRBV30	CAWNPGLGGTEAFF	TGTGCCTGGAATCCGGGACTGGGGGGCACTGAAGCTTTCTTT
NA	TRBJ1-2	TRBD1	TRBV25-1	CASTMTGSNYGYTF	TGTGCCAGCACTATGACAGGGAGTAACTATGGCTACACCTTC
NA	TRBJ2-5	NA	TRBV30	CAWKHSKETQYF	TGTGCCTGGAAGCACAGTAAAGAGACCCAGTACTTC
NA	TRBJ1-2	NA	TRBV27	CASSLSAGRYYGYTF	TGTGCCAGCAGTTTATCGGCAGGGAGGTACTATGGCTACACCTTC
NA	TRBJ2-7	TRBD1	TRBV6-1	CASYERTGGLYEQYF	TGTGCCAGCTATGAGAGGACAGGGGGCTTATACGAGCAGTACTTC